This TCR beta chain was identified in a study of T cells in Graves' hyperthyroidism and ophthalmopathy. Investigators excluded patients with uncontrolled infection, other autoimmune disease, pregnancy or lactation. This clonotype was observed at least ten times. Its antigen is as yet unknown. Germline CDR1 and CDR2: DFQATT and SNEGSKA (reference sequence). There are 16 residues in the CDR3. Unmatched junction bases numbered 14, after V lost 2 bases and J lost 6 bases. TCR beta CDR3 regions were amplified from RNA. First-round RT-PCR targeting the TCR CDR3 was performed with the HTBI primer set. From the multiplex PCR reads, TCRdb called clonotypes with MiXCR, one entry per CDR3 protein. Of approximately 700,000 distinct CDR3 sequences in the sample, 15% to 20% were seen once. Study-level findings and limits: Blood shared most expanded thyroid clonotypes above 0.001.

The sample comprised blood. The rearrangement uses TRBV20-1 and TRBJ2-3; 7 bases line up with TRBD2. The source of this sequence is a man between 18 and 29 years old with Graves' hyperthyroidism. CDR3 amino acids: CSARSSSAGDADTQYF. CDR3 sequence (DNA): TGCAGTGCTAGATCGTCATCGGCGGGAGACGCTGATACGCAGTATTTT.